The 21 T cell receptor beta chains given below trace back to one sample, sequenced in a study of control samples from healthy donors and cancer patients. Produced via immunoSEQ multiplex PCR; TCRdb's table is partial and in-frame only. The table has 95,000 to 130,000 clones, more than 85% seen once. The sequencing sample was made of blood. The source of these receptors is a man aged 25-45 years in good health.

Remarks on this clone: Other DNA sequences from this sample encode an identical CDR3 as well. J is TRBJ2-7 and V is TRBV5-1; 9 nucleotides line up with TRBD1. Germline lookup yields CDR1 SGHRS and CDR2 YFSETQ. The J segment lost 3 bases and the V segment lost 3 bases, leaving 10 bases of the junction unmatched. The CDR3 contains 16 residues. The CDR3 DNA follows: TGCGCCAGCAGCTCAGAACCGGGACAGGGACGCTACGAGCAGTACTTC. This gives the protein CASSSEPGQGRYEQYF.

This clone was observed once. J is TRBJ2-7 and V is TRBV7-6; no firm D call. V dropped 7 bases and J dropped 0 bases, with 13 bases sitting between them. Germline V CDR1 and CDR2: SGHVS, FNYEAQ. The CDR3 totals 14 residues. The CDR3 DNA is TGTGCCAGCACCCGAACACAGAACTCCTACGAGCAGTACTTC. This encodes CASTRTQNSYEQYF.

The gene calls are TRBV27 and TRBJ1-2, with D possibly being TRBD1 (5 bases). The V gene's germline CDR1 is MNHEY and CDR2 SMNVEV (reference sequence). The CDR3 extends over 13 amino acids. V gave up 5 bases and J gave up 6 bases, with 13 bases separating them. CDR3 sequence: CASSPSLGDGYTF. CDR3 DNA sequence: TGTGCCAGCAGTCCCTCGTTGGGGGATGGCTACACCTTC.

The chain combines TRBV5-5 with TRBJ1-1; 8 bases are a match to TRBD1. This CDR3 contains 13 residues. From germline, CDR1 is SGHKS and CDR2 YYEKEE (reference sequence). With 4 bases clipped from V and 8 bases from J, the junction kept 7 bases outside the gene matches. The CDR3 here is CASSGLGQGEAFF. The DNA for the CDR3 is TGTGCCAGCAGCGGACTAGGACAGGGAGAAGCTTTCTTT.

The rearrangement uses TRBV19 and TRBJ1-5; maybe TRBD1 (6 bases). The CDR3 runs 15 residues. V gave up 6 bases and J gave up 1 base, with 13 bases separating them. The germline V gene has CDR1 LNHDA and CDR2 SQIVND (reference sequence). The CDR3 is CASSPTGSSNQPQHF. In nucleotides, the CDR3 is TGTGCCAGTAGCCCGACAGGCTCGAGCAATCAGCCCCAGCATTTT.

The chain is built from TRBV19 and TRBJ2-7; D gene unclear. The CDR3 has 15 amino acids. The germline V gene encodes CDR1 LNHDA and CDR2 SQIVND (reference sequence). Trimming took 3 bases from V and 5 from J, leaving 17 bases between them. CDR3 bases: TGTGCCAGTAGTATTACCGGGCATGTCAAGAACGAGCAGTACTTC. Its translation is CASSITGHVKNEQYF.

The chain links TRBV2 to TRBJ2-3, with 9 positions matching TRBD2. Germline CDR1 is SNHLY and CDR2 is FYNNEI. V was pared by 7 bases and J by 3 bases, with 5 bases of the junction left unmatched. This CDR3 has 14 amino acids. The CDR3 DNA sequence: TGTGCCAGCACCAGCGGGGGGATGACAGATACGCAGTATTTT. This gives the protein CASTSGGMTDTQYF.

The J gene is TRBJ2-7, the V gene TRBV12-3 or TRBV12-4; D is unclear. The CDR3 runs 10 residues. Trimming pared 3 bases from V and 4 bases from J, leaving 1 base between. This chain's CDR3 is CASSFYEQYV. DNA of the CDR3: TGTGCCAGCAGTTTTTACGAGCAGTACGTC.

This sequence joins TRBV6-6 and TRBJ1-3; D may be TRBD1 (6 bases). The germline V and J ends were trimmed by 7 bases and 4 bases, with 14 bases remaining between them. The germline CDR1 and CDR2 sequences are MNHNY and SVGAGI (reference sequence). CDR3 length: 14 residues. This chain's CDR3 is CASTSGGAGNTIYF. CDR3 in DNA: TGTGCCAGCACATCGGGGGGGGCGGGAAACACCATATATTTT.

This clone was seen once. The gene calls are TRBV5-1 and TRBJ2-7; D assignment may be TRBD1 or TRBD2 (5 bases each). CDR1 SGHRS and CDR2 YFSETQ come from the germline V gene. The V and J ends lost 0 bases and 5 bases respectively, with 12 bases between them. The CDR3 runs 14 residues. CDR3 region: CASSLGRGAHEQYF. In DNA, the CDR3 is TGCGCCAGCAGCTTGGGCAGAGGGGCACACGAGCAGTACTTC.

The chain is built from TRBV2 and TRBJ1-2, with a weak D call TRBD1 (6 bases). The germline gives CDR1 SNHLY, CDR2 FYNNEI. The length of the CDR3 is 13 residues. V lost 6 bases, J lost 4 bases, and 12 bases lay in between. Here the CDR3 reads CASRGQGFYGYTF. For the CDR3, the DNA is TGTGCCAGCAGAGGGCAGGGGTTCTATGGCTACACCTTC.

The genes are TRBV6-5 and TRBJ1-2, with D possibly matching TRBD1 (5 bases). The V gene's germline CDR1 is MNHEY and CDR2 SVGAGI. The V end lost 7 bases, the J end lost 10 bases, and 13 bases lay between the germline ends. The CDR3 runs 11 residues. The CDR3 DNA reads TGTGCCAGCACGCAGGGTTCCCACTACACCTTC. Its translation is CASTQGSHYTF.

The chain recombines TRBV11-2 with TRBJ1-6, with D hard to call. Germline V lookup: CDR1 SGHAT, CDR2 FQNNGV. Trimming took 1 base from V and 8 from J, leaving 9 bases between them. There are 14 residues in the CDR3. The CDR3 nucleotides are TGTGCCAGCAGCTTAGTGGGGTGGGATTCACCCCTCCACTTT. Translation gives CASSLVGWDSPLHF.

The V gene is TRBV30, the J gene TRBJ2-5; 9 bases map to TRBD1. Trimming cost V 2 bases and J 3 bases; bases outside gene matches: 1. Germline CDR1 GTSNPN, CDR2 SVGIG (reference sequence). The CDR3 has 13 residues. CDR3 in DNA: TGTGCCTGGAGTACAGGGGGCAAAGAGACCCAGTACTTC. As protein: CAWSTGGKETQYF.

The rearrangement links TRBV29-1 to TRBJ1-2; a weak D match, TRBD1 (6 bases). The CDR3 contains 13 residues. Per the germline V gene, CDR1 is SQVTM and CDR2 is ANQGSEA. The V gene lost 6 bases and the J gene lost 2 bases, with 13 bases spanning the gap. The CDR3 region has the DNA TGCAGCGTAGTCCTGACAGGAAACTATGGCTACACCTTC. This encodes CSVVLTGNYGYTF.

The chain joins TRBV2 to TRBJ1-2, with D perhaps matching TRBD1 (6 bases). This CDR3 region has 16 residues. V lost 2 bases and J 0 bases, leaving 13 bases between the germline ends. The germline gives CDR1 SNHLY, CDR2 FYNNEI. The chain's CDR3 is CASSEIRTATNYGYTF. In nucleotides, the CDR3 is TGTGCCAGCAGTGAAATTAGGACAGCCACTAACTATGGCTACACCTTC.

The chain has TRBV7-9 and TRBJ1-2; D unresolved. Trimming cost V 4 bases and J 6 bases, with 9 bases left between them. The CDR3 covers 12 residues. Germline loops: CDR1 SEHNR, CDR2 FQNEAQ (reference sequence). The CDR3 sequence: CASSSGSDGYTF. For the CDR3, the DNA is TGTGCCAGCAGCTCCGGCTCGGATGGCTACACCTTC.

The V and J genes are TRBV2 and TRBJ1-2, with D perhaps matching TRBD1 (6 bases). Germline assignment: CDR1 SNHLY and CDR2 FYNNEI. Trimming took off 8 bases at V and 2 bases at J, with 15 bases between the two ends. The CDR3 loop spans 14 amino acids. The CDR3 reads CASVTFTGNYGYTF. In nucleotides, the CDR3 is TGTGCCAGCGTAACATTTACAGGGAACTATGGCTACACCTTC.

The chain has TRBV15 and TRBJ2-2; 9 bases map to TRBD2. Trimming took 0 bases from V and 7 from J; bases not matched to a gene: 12. The length of the CDR3 is 18 residues. Germline values: CDR1 LNHNV, CDR2 YYDKDF (reference sequence). The CDR3 bases are TGTGCCACCAGCAGAGATCCGGGAAGCGGGGGGCCGGGCGGGGAGCTGTTTTTT. Its translation is CATSRDPGSGGPGGELFF.

This chain connects TRBV28 to TRBJ2-3, with TRBD1 identical over 11 bases. J was trimmed by 5 bases and V by 5 bases; bases with no gene match: 6. The germline V gene has CDR1 MDHEN and CDR2 SYDVKM. CDR3 length: 15 residues. CDR3 DNA: TGTGCCAGCAGTCCAACGGGACAGGGGGAAGATACGCAGTATTTT. Translation: CASSPTGQGEDTQYF.

The chain carries TRBV19 and TRBJ1-2, with D unresolved. V lost 3 bases and J lost 8, with 16 bases in between. Germline values: CDR1 LNHDA, CDR2 SQIVND (reference sequence). CDR3 size: 14 residues. The CDR3 region has the DNA TGTGCCAGTAGTATCGCGGAGGGTCTAGGGGGCTACACCTTC. This gives the protein CASSIAEGLGGYTF.